Presented here are 5 T cell receptor beta chains from one specimen sequenced in a study of immune evolution from preneoplasia to lung adenocarcinoma. Profiled with immunoSEQ multiplex PCR; TCRdb holds only in-frame clones, not every one. The data hold more than 10,000 clones, with 76% observed a single time. Sequencing was done on a sample of FFPE normal lung tissue adjacent to the tumor. These TCRs come from a person aged 60 to 70 with lung adenocarcinoma. Some clones in this sample may be carry-over from other donors' samples.

The V call is TRBV4-1, the J call TRBJ2-7; 10 bases fit TRBD2. The CDR3 is made up of 16 amino acids. V was clipped by 1 base and J by 3 bases; unmatched bases: 6. The germline V gene encodes CDR1 MGHRA and CDR2 YSYEKL. CDR3 sequence reads: CASSQAFLAGVYEQYF. The CDR3, as DNA: TGCGCCAGCAGCCAAGCTTTCCTAGCGGGGGTCTACGAGCAGTACTTC.

The chain is built from TRBV9 and TRBJ2-5; no reliable D call. The CDR3 consists of 17 residues. The V and J ends lost 0 bases and 1 base respectively, with 16 bases between them. Germline V lookup: CDR1 SGDLS, CDR2 YYNGEE. The CDR3 reads CASSVEIGRGVQETQYF. CDR3 DNA sequence: TGTGCCAGCAGCGTAGAAATAGGCCGTGGCGTCCAAGAGACCCAGTACTTC.

This clone is labeled medium-sized. This chain connects TRBV10-2 to TRBJ1-1; a possible D gene is TRBD1 (5 bases). Germline V gene sequence: CDR1 WSHSY, CDR2 SAAADI. Trimming removed 2 bases from V and 5 bases from J, with 9 bases in between. The CDR3 runs to 13 residues. The CDR3: CASSENGGTEAFF. In DNA, the CDR3 is TGCGCCAGCAGTGAGAACGGGGGTACTGAAGCTTTCTTT.

The V gene is TRBV7-9, the J gene TRBJ2-6, with 7 bases matching TRBD1. Trimming removed 6 bases from V and 0 bases from J; junction bases left unmatched: 8. Germline CDR1 SEHNR, CDR2 FQNEAQ (reference sequence). The CDR3 consists of 17 residues. CDR3 residues: CASSWRTGPSGANVLTF. As DNA, the CDR3 is TGTGCCAGCAGTTGGAGGACAGGCCCCTCTGGGGCCAACGTCCTGACTTTC.

The sample holds one count of this clone. V and J are TRBV9 and TRBJ2-7; 9 bases map to TRBD2. The V segment lost 0 bases and the J segment 7 bases; nucleotides outside the gene matches: 8. Germline V CDR1 and CDR2: SGDLS, YYNGEE. This CDR3 contains 15 residues. CDR3 coding DNA: TGTGCCAGCAGCGTAGGCCGAGCGGGAGGTGGTGAGCAGTACTTC. Protein sequence: CASSVGRAGGGEQYF.